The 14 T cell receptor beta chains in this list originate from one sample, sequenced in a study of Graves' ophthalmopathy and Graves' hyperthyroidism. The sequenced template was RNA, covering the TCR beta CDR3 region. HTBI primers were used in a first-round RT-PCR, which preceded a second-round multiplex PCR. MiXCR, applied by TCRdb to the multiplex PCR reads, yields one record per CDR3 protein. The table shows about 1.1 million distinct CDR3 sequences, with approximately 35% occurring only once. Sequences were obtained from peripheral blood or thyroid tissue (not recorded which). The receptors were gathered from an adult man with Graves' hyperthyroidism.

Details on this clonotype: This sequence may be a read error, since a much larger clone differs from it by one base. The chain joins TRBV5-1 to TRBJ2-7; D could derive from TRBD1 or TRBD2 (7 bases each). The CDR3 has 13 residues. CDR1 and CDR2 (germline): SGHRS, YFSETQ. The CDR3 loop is CASSLQGRDEQYF. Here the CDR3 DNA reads TGTGCCAGCAGCTTACAGGGGAGGGACGAGCAGTACTTC.

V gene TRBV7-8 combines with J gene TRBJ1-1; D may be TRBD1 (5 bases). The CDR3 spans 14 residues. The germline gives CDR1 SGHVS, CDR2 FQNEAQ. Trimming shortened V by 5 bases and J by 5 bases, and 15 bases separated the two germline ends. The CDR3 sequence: CASSPGLGATEAFF. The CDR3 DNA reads TGTGCCAGCAGCCCCGGGCTCGGGGCGACTGAAGCTTTCTTT.

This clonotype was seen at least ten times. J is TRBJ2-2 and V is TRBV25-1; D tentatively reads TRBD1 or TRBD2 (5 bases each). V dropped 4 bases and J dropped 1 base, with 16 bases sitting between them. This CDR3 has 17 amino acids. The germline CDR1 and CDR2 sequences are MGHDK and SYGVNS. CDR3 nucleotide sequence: TGTGCCAGCAGTGCCCAACCGGGACGGAAGAACACCGGGGAGCTGTTTTTT. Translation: CASSAQPGRKNTGELFF.

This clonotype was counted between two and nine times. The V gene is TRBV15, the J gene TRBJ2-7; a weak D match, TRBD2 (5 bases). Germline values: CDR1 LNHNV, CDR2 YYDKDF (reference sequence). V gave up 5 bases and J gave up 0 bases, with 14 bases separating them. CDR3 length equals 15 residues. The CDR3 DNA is TGTGCCACCAGCCCCGAAGATGGGAGCTCCTACGAGCAGTACTTC. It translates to CATSPEDGSSYEQYF.

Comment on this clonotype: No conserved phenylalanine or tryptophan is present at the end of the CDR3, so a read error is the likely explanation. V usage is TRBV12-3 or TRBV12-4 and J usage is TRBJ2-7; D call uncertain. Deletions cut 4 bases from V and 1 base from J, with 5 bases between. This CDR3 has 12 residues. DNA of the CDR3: TGTGCCAGCAGTTCGCTGTCCTACGAGCAGTACCTC. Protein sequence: CASSSLSYEQYL.

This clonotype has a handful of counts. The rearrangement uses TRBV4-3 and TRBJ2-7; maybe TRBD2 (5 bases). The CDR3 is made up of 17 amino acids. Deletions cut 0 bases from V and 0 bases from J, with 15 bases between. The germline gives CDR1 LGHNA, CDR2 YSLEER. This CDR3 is CASSQDLSGRTSYEQYF. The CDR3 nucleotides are TGCGCCAGCAGCCAAGATCTGAGCGGCAGGACCTCCTACGAGCAGTACTTC.

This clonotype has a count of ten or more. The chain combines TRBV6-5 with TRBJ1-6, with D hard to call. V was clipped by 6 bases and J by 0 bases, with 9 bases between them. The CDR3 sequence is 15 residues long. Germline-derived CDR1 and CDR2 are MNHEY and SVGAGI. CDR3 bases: TGTGCCAGCAGCCCCGACAACTCCTATAATTCACCCCTCCACTTT. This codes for CASSPDNSYNSPLHF.

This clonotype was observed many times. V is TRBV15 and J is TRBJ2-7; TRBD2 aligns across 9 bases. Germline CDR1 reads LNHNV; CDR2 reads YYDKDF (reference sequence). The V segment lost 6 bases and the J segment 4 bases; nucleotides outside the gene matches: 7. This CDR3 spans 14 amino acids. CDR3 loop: CATSKAGGVYEQYF. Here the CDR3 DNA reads TGTGCCACCAGTAAAGCGGGAGGTGTTTACGAGCAGTACTTC.

The CDR3 sequence is CASSEGRGTQYF. The CDR3 nucleotides are TGTGCCAGCAGTGAAGGAAGGGGGACCCAGTACTTC. The rearrangement uses TRBV12-3 or TRBV12-4 and TRBJ2-5, with a weak D call TRBD1 (5 bases). The CDR3 is 12 residues long. V dropped 5 bases and J dropped 7 bases, with 11 bases sitting between them.

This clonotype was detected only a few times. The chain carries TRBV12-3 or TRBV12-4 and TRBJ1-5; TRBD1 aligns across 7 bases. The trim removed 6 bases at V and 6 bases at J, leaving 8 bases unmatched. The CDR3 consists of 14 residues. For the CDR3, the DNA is TGTGCCAGCAGAGCCCGGGACAGCGGTCAGCCCCAGCATTTT. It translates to CASRARDSGQPQHF.

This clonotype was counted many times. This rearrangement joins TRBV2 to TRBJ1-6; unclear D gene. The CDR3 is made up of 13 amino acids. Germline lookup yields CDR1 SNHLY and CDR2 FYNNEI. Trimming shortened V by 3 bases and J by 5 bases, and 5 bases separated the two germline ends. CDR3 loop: CASSDPNNSPLHF. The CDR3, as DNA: TGTGCCAGCAGTGATCCAAATAATTCACCCCTCCACTTT.

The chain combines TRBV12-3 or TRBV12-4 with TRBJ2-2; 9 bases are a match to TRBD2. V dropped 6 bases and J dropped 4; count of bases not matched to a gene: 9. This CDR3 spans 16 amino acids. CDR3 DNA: TGTGCCAGCAGAGGTCAGCGGGAGGTCGTCACCGGGGAGCTGTTTTTT. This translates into CASRGQREVVTGELFF.

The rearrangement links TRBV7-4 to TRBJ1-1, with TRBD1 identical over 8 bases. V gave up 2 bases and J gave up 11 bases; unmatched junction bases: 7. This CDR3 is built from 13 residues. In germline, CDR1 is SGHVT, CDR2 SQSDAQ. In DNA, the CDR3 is TGTGCCAGCAGCTTACCCAGGGGGCAATTGGCTTTCTTT. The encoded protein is CASSLPRGQLAFF.

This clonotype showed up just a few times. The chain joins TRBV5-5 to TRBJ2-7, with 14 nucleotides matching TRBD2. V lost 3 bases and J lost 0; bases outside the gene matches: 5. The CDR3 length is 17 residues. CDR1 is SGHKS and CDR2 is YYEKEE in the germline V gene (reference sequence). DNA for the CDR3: TGTGCCAGCAGCTCGACTAGCGGGAGGGAGAGCTCCTACGAGCAGTACTTC. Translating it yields CASSSTSGRESSYEQYF. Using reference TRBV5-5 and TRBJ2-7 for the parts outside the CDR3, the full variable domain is DAGVTQSPTHLIKTRGQQVTLRCSPISGHKSVSWYQQVLGQGPQFIFQYYEKEERGRGNFPDRFSARQFPNYSSELNVNALLLGDSALYLCASSSTSGRESSYEQYFGPGTRLTVT.